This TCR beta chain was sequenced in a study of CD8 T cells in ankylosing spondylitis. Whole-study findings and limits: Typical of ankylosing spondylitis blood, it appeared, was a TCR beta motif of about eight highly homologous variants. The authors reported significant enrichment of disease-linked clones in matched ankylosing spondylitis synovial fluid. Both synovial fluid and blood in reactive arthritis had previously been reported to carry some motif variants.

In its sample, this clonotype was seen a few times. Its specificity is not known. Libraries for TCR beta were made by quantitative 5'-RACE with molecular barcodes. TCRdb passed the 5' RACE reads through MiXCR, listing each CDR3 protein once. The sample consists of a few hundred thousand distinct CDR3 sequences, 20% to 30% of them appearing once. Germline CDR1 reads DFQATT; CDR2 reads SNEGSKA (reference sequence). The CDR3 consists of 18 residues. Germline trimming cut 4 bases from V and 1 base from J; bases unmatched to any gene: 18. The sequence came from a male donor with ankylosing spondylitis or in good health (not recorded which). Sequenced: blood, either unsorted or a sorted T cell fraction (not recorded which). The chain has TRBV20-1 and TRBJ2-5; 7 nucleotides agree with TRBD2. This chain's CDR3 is CSAKHTSVSLRGQETQYF. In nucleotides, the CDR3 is TGCAGTGCTAAACATACTAGCGTCTCTTTAAGGGGCCAAGAGACCCAGTACTTC.